This T cell receptor (beta chain) was retrieved from a study of cytomegalovirus exposure and HLA in healthy donors. Study-level results: Researchers catalogued roughly 170 TCR beta chains as cytomegalovirus-associated. In a later analysis, donors in an Asian-associated ancestry cluster reportedly had fewer N-insertions in productive TCRs than the cohort mean. A few chains linked to CMV were shown in vitro to be specific for CMV antigens.

The PCR employed 60 Vbeta primers together with 13 Jbeta primers. Clones were read by immunoSEQ multiplex PCR, and TCRdb kept only the in-frame ones, dropping some. The repertoire holds 50,000 to 60,000 clones, approximately 78% seen once, with about 1.5% in the top ten. Worth noting for this clone: Its antigen is as yet unknown.

J was trimmed by 4 bases and V by 1 base; bases with no gene match: 4. The V gene's germline CDR1 is MGHDK and CDR2 SYGVNS. This CDR3 comprises 15 residues. The chain has TRBV25-1 and TRBJ2-5, with 9 bases that match TRBD2. Sequenced material: PBMCs. This receptor was obtained from a female donor in good health and CMV-seronegative. The CDR3 protein is CASSELPRGGETQYF. DNA for the CDR3: TGTGCCAGCAGTGAATTACCGCGGGGGGGAGAGACCCAGTACTTC.